Below, one T cell receptor beta chain is given with its context. Its antigen is not known. The data belong to a study of identical twins. The authors used template switching to add a universal primer site and gave cDNA unique molecular identifiers. MiXCR was run by TCRdb on the 5' RACE reads, yielding one entry per CDR3 protein. The sample has some 1,600,000 distinct CDR3 sequences, less than 40% seen once; the top ten hold around 0.3%. Whole-study findings and limits: Within beta out-of-frame sequences, the excess sharing observed between twins was weaker. Researchers caution that invariant MAIT and iNKT cells could partly confound zero-insertion analyses.

Trimming shortened V by 4 bases and J by 7 bases, and 10 bases separated the two germline ends. Germline V gene data show CDR1 as GTSNPN and CDR2 as SVGIG (reference sequence). The CDR3 sequence is 11 residues long. The TCR comes from a newborn girl in good health. The chain combines TRBV30 with TRBJ1-1; D gene ambiguous. The sample taken for sequencing was cord blood. This CDR3 is CAWTLWGEAFF. The CDR3 DNA reads as TGTGCCTGGACCCTATGGGGTGAAGCTTTCTTT.